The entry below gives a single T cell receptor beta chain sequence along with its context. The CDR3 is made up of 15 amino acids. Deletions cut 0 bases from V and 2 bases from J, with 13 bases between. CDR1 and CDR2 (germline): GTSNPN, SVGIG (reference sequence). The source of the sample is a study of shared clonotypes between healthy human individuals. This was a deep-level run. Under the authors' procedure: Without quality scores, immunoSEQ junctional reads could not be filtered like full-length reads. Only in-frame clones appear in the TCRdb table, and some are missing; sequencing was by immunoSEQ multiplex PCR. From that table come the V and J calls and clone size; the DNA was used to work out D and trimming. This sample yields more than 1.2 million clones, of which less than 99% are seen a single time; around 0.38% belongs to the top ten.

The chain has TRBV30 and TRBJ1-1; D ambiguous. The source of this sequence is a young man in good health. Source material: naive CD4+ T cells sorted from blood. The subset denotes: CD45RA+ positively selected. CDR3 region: CAWSVGRSANTEAFF. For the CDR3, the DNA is TGTGCCTGGAGTGTAGGGCGGTCTGCCAACACTGAAGCTTTCTTT.